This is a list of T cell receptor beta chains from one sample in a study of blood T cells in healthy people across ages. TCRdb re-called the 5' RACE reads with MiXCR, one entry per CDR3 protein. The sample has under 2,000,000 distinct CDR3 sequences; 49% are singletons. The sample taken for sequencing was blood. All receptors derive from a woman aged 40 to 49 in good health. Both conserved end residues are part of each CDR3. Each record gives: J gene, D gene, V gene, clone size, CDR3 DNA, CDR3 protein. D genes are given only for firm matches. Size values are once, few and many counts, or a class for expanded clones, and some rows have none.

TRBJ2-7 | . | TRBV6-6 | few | TGTGCCAGCAGTCCGATGGGGATCCAGTACTTC | CASSPMGIQYF
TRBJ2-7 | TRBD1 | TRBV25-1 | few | TGTGCCAGCAGTGAATCCAGGACAGGGACCTACGAGCAGTACTTC | CASSESRTGTYEQYF
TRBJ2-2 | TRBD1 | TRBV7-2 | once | TGTGCCAGCAGCGAGGGGGACAGACGCACCGGGGAGCTGTTTTTT | CASSEGDRRTGELFF
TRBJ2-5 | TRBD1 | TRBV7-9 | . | TGTGCCAGCAGCCTATACGGGACAGGGGGCAATGAGCAGTACTTC | CASSLYGTGGNEQYF
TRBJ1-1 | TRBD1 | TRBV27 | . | TGTGCCACGAAGACAGGGGGCATCACTGAAGCTTTCTTT | CATKTGGITEAFF
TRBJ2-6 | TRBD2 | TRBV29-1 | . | TGCAGCGTCGTAGCGGGGGGTAGAGGGGCCAACGTCCTGACTTTC | CSVVAGGRGANVLTF
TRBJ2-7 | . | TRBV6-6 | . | TGTGCCAGCAGTTCGGATACAGGGTTCTCCTACGAGCAGTACTTC | CASSSDTGFSYEQYF
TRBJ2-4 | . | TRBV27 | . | TGTGCCAGCAGTTTATCACAGGGAATAGCCAAAAACATTCAGTACTTC | CASSLSQGIAKNIQYF
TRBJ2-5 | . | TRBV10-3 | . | TGTGCCATCAGTGAGGGGCAGGGCCGCGGGACCCAGTACTTC | CAISEGQGRGTQYF
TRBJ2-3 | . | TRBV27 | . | TGTGCCAGCAGTTTATGGTCAGAAGGGAATACGCAGTATTTT | CASSLWSEGNTQYF
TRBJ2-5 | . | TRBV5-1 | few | TGCGCCAGCAGCTTGAGCAGACGGGACCAGTACTTC | CASSLSRRDQYF
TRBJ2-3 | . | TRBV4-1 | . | TGCGCCAGCAGCCAAGCAACGGTCTGGCTGTCCCCTAGCACAGATACGCAGTATTTT | CASSQATVWLSPSTDTQYF
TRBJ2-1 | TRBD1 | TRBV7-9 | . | TGTGCCAGCAGCTTATATGGGACAGGGGGGAACAATGAGCAGTTCTTC | CASSLYGTGGNNEQFF
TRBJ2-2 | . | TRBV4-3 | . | TGCGCCAGCAGCCAAGAATGGGGTCCGAACACCGGGGAGCTGTTTTTT | CASSQEWGPNTGELFF
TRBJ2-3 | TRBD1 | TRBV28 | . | TGTGCCAGCAGGCCAACCGGGACAGGGGGCTCAGATACGCAGTATTTT | CASRPTGTGGSDTQYF
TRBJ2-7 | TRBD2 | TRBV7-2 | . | TGTGCCAGCAGCTTAAATCGGGGGGGGAGCTCCTACGAGCAGTACTTC | CASSLNRGGSSYEQYF
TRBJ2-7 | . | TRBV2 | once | TGTGCCAGCAGCGGAAACGTGGGGGAATCCTACGAGCAGTACTTC | CASSGNVGESYEQYF
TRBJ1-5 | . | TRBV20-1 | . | TGCAGTGCTAGGGACAGCTTCCCTTCCCAGCATTTT | CSARDSFPSQHF
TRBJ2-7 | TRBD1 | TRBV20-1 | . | TGCAGTGCTAAAAACAGGGGATCCTACGAGCAGTACTTC | CSAKNRGSYEQYF
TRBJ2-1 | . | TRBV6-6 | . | TGTGCCAGCAGGCAGCCGACAGGTGTAGTCTACAATGAGCAGTTCTTC | CASRQPTGVVYNEQFF
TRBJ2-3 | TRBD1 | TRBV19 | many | TGTGCCAGTCACGGACAGGGGGTGACAGATACGCAGTATTTT | CASHGQGVTDTQYF
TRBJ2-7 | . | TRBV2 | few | TGTGCCAGCAGTGAAGCAGATGAGCAGTACTTC | CASSEADEQYF
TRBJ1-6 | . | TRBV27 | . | TGTGCCAGCAATCCAAGGACAGCCAATAATTCACCCCTCCACTTT | CASNPRTANNSPLHF
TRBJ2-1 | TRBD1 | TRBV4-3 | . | TGCGCCAGCAGCCAAGTTTGGACAGGGCTTAATGAGCAGTTCTTC | CASSQVWTGLNEQFF
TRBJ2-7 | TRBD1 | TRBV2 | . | TGTGCCAGCAGTGAAGCGCACTGGGGGACAGCTATCTACGAGCAGTACTTC | CASSEAHWGTAIYEQYF
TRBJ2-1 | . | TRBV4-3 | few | TGCGCCAGCAGCCAAGATTTCCCGGTGAGCTCCTACAATGAGCAGTTCTTC | CASSQDFPVSSYNEQFF
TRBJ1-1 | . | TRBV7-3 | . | TGTGCCAGCAGCTTAACGATAGGTCTCCGCACTGAAGCTTTCTTT | CASSLTIGLRTEAFF
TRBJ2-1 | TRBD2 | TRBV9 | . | TGTGCCAGCAGCGTAAGGAGCGGGGGGGCCGCGGTTGAGTTCTTC | CASSVRSGGAAVEFF
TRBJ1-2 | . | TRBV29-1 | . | TGCAGCGTCGTTGACAGGTCCTTGGGGGGCTACACCTTC | CSVVDRSLGGYTF
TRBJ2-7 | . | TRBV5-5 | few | TGTGCCAGCAGCCCCCGCAGAGCCCTCTACGAGCAGTACTTC | CASSPRRALYEQYF
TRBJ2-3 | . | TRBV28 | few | TGTGCCAGCAGTTTCCTGACGGCCTTCACAGATACGCAGTATTTT | CASSFLTAFTDTQYF
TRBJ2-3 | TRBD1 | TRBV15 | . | TGTGCCACCAGCCGACAGGGGGCCCCAGATACGCAGTATTTT | CATSRQGAPDTQYF
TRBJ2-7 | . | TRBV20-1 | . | TGCAGTGCTGTGGACAAGGCTAGCTCCTACGAGCAGTACTTC | CSAVDKASSYEQYF
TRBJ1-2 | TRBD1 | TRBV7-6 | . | TGTGCCAGCAGCGCCGGGACAGGGGGAAGGGAAGGCTACACCTTC | CASSAGTGGREGYTF
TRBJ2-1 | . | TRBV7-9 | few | TGTGCCAGCAGCTTAGGGGGGGTCGCGGCTGTCCCCAATGAGCAGTTCTTC | CASSLGGVAAVPNEQFF
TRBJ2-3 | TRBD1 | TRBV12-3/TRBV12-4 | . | TGTGCCAGCACCATCCGGGACAGAAATCAGTATTTT | CASTIRDRNQYF
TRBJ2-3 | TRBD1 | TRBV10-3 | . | TGTGCCATCAGCCCGGGACAGGGGACAACAGATACGCAGTATTTT | CAISPGQGTTDTQYF
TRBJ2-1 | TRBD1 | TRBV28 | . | TGTGCCAGCAGTTTATCTTCCGGGACAGGGGATTACAATGAGCAGTTCTTC | CASSLSSGTGDYNEQFF
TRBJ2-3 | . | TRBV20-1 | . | TGCAGTGCTTGGGGTGCTAGCACAGATACGCAGTATTTT | CSAWGASTDTQYF
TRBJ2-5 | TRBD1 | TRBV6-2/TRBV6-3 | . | TGTGCCAGCAGTGGGGACAGGATCCGTGGTGAGCAGTACTTC | CASSGDRIRGEQYF
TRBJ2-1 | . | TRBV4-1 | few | TGCGCCAGCAGTCGTGGAGGGTCGACCTACAATGAGCAGTTCTTC | CASSRGGSTYNEQFF
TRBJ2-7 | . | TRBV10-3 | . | TGTGCCATCAACCAGGGGGGGTACAATGAGCAGTACTTC | CAINQGGYNEQYF